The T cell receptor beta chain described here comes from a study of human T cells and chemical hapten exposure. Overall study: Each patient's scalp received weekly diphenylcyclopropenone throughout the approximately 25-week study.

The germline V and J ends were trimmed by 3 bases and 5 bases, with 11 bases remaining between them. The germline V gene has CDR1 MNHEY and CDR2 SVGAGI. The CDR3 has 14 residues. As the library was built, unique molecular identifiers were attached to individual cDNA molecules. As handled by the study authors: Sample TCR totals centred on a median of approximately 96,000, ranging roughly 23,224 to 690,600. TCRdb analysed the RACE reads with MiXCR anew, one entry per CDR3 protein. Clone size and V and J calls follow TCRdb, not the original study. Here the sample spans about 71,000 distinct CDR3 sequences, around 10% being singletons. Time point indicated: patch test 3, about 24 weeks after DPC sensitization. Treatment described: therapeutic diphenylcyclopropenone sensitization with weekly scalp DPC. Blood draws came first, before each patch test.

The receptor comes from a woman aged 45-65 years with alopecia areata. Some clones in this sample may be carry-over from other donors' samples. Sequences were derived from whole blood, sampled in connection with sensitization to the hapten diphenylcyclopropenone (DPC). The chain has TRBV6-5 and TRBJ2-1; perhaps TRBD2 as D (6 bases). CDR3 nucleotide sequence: TGTGCCAGCAGTTATGGGCGGGACCACAATGAGCAGTTCTTC. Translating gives CASSYGRDHNEQFF.